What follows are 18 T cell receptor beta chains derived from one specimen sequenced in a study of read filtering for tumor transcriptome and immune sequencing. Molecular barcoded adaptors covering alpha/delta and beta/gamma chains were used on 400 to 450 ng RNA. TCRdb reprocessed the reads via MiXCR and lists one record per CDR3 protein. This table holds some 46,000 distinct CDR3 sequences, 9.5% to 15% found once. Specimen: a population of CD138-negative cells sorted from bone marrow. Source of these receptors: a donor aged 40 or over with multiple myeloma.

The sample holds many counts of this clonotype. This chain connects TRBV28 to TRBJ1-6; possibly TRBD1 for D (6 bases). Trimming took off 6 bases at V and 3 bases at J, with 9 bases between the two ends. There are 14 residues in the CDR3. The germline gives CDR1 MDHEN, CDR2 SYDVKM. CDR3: CASSEGDYNSPLHF. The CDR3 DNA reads TGTGCCAGCAGCGAGGGGGACTATAATTCACCCCTCCACTTT.

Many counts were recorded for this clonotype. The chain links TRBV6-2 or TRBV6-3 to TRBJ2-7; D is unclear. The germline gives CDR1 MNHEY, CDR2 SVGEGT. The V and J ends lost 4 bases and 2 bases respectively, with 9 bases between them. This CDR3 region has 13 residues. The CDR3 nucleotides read TGTGCCAGCAGTTCCTCCTCCCCCTACGAGCAGTACTTC. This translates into CASSSSSPYEQYF.

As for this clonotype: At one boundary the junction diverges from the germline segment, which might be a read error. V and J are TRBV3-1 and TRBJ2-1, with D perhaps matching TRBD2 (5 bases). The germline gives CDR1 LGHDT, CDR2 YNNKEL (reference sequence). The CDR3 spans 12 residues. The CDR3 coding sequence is TGCGCCAGCAGCCCCCCAGGAGGAGAGCAGTTCTTC. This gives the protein CASSPPGGEQFF.

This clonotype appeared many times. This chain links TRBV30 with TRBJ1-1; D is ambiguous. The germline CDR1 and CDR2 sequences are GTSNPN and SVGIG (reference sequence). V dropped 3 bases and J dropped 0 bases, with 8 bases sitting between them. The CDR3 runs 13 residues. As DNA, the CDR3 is TGTGCCTGGAGAGGACTTGTGAACACTGAAGCTTTCTTT. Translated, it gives CAWRGLVNTEAFF.

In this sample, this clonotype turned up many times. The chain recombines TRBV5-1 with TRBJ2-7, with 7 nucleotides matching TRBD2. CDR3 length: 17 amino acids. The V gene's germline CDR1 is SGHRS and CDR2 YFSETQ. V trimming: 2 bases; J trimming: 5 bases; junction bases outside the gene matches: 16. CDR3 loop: CASSFRFPGGSIHEQYF. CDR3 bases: TGCGCCAGCAGCTTCCGCTTTCCGGGCGGGAGTATCCACGAGCAGTACTTC.

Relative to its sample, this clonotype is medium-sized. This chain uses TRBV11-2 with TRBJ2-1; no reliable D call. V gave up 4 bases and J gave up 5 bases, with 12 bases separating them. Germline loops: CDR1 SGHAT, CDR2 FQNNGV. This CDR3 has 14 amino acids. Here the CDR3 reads CASSSRVGNNEQFF. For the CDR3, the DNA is TGTGCCAGCAGCTCCCGAGTCGGAAACAATGAGCAGTTCTTC.

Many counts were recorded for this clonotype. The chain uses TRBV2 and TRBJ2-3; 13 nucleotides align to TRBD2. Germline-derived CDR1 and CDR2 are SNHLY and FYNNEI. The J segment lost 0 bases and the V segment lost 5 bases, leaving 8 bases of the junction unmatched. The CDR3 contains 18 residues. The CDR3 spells CASSLQGLAGRSTDTQYF. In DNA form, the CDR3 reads TGTGCCAGCAGTCTTCAGGGACTAGCGGGACGGAGCACAGATACGCAGTATTTT.

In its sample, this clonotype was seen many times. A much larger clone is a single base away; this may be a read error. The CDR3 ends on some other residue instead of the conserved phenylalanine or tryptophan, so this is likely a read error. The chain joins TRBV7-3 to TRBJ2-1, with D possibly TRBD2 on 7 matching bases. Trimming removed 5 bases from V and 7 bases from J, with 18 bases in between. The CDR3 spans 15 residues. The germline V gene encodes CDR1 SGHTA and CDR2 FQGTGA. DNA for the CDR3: TGTGCCAGCAGCCCCAGGGGCGGGAGCGAGAATGAGCAGTTCTCC. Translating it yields CASSPRGGSENEQFS.

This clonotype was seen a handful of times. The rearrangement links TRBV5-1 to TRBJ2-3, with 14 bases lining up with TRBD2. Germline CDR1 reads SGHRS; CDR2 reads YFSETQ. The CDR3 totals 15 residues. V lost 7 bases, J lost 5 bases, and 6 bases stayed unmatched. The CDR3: CASVLGTSGRDTQYF. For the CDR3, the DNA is TGCGCCAGCGTCCTCGGGACTAGCGGGAGAGATACGCAGTATTTT.

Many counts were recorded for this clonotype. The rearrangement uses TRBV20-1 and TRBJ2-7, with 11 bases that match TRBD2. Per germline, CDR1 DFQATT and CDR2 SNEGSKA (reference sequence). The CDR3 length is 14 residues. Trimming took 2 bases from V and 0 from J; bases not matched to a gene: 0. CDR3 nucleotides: TGCAGTGCTAGACTAGCGGGAGGCTCCTACGAGCAGTACTTC. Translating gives CSARLAGGSYEQYF.

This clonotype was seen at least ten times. CDR3 sequence (DNA): TGCGCCAGCAGCCGGATGTCACCTACTATTACTGGGGCCAACGTCCTGACTTTC. The encoded protein is CASSRMSPTITGANVLTF. V gene TRBV5-1 combines with J gene TRBJ2-6; no reliable D call. Germline V lookup: CDR1 SGHRS, CDR2 YFSETQ. The V end lost 4 bases, the J end lost 2 bases, and 19 bases lay between the germline ends. The CDR3 has 18 residues. The full variable domain, in which reference TRBV5-1 and TRBJ2-6 provide the parts outside the CDR3, is KAGVTQTPRYLIKTRGQQVTLSCSPISGHRSVSWYQQTPGQGLQFLFEYFSETQRNKGNFPGRFSGRQFSNSRSEMNVSTLELGDSALYLCASSRMSPTITGANVLTFGAGSRLTVL.

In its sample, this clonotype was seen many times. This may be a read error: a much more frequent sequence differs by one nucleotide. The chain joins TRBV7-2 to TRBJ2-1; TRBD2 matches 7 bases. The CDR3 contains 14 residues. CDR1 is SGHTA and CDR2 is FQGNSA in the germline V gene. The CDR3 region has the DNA TGTGCCAGCAGACCCGGGACTAATCGGAATGGGCAGTTCTTC. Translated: CASRPGTNRNGQFF. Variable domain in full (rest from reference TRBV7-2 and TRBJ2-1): GAGVSQSPSNKVTEKGKDVELRCDPISGHTALYWYRQSLGQGLEFLIYFQGNSAPDKSGLPSDRFSAERTGGSVSTLTIQRTQQEDSAVYLCASRPGTNRNGQFFGPGTRLTVL.

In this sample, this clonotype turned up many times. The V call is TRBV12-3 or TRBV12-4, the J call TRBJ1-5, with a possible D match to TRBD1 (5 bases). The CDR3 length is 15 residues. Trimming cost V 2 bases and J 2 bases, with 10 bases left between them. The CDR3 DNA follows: TGTGCCAGCAGTTTACAGGGTTCCGGCAATCAGCCCCAGCATTTT. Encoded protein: CASSLQGSGNQPQHF.

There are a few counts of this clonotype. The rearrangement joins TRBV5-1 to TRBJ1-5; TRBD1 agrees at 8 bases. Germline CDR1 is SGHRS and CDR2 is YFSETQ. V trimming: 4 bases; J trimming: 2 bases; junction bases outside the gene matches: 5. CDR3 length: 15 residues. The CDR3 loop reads CASSQGAGGNQPQHF. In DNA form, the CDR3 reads TGCGCCAGCAGCCAGGGGGCTGGGGGCAATCAGCCCCAGCATTTT.

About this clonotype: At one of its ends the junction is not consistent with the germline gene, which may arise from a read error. The CDR3 coding sequence is TGTGTCAGCAGGAGAGGACAGGGGACCTCCCACGAGCAGTACTTC. Its translation is CVSRRGQGTSHEQYF. The V call is TRBV6-6, the J call TRBJ2-7; TRBD1 agrees at 9 bases. Per the germline V gene, CDR1 is MNHNY and CDR2 is SVGAGI (reference sequence). CDR3 size: 15 residues.

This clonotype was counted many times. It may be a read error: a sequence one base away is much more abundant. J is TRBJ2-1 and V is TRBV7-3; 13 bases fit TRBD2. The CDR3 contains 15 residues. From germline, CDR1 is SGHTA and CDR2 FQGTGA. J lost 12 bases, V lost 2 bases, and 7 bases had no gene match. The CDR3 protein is CASSLGLAGEVGQFF. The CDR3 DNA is TGTGCCAGCAGCTTAGGACTAGCGGGAGAAGTTGGGCAGTTCTTC.

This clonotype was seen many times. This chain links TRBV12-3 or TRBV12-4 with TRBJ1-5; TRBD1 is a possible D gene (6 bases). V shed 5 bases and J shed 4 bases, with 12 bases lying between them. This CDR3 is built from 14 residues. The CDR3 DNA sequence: TGTGCCAGCAGTACCAGGGGAGGGAATCAGCCCCAGCATTTT. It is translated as CASSTRGGNQPQHF.

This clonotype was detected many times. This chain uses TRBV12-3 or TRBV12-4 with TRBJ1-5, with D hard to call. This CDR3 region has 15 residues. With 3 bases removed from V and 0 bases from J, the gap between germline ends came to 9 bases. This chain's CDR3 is CASSLEEYSNQPQHF. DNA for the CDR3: TGTGCCAGCAGTTTGGAGGAATATAGCAATCAGCCCCAGCATTTT.